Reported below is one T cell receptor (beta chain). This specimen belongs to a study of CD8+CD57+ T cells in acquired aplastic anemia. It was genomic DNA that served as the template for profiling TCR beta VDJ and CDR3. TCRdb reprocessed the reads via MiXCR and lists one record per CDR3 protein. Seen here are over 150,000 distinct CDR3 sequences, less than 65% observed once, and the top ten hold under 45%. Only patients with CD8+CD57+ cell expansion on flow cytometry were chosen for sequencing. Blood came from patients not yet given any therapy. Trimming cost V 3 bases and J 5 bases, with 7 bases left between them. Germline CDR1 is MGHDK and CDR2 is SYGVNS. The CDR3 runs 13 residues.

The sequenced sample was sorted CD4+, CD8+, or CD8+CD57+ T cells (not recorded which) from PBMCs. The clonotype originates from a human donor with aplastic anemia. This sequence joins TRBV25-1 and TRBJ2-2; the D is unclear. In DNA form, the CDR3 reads TGTGCCAGCAGTGAGGCGGTGACCGGGGAGCTGTTTTTT. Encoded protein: CASSEAVTGELFF.